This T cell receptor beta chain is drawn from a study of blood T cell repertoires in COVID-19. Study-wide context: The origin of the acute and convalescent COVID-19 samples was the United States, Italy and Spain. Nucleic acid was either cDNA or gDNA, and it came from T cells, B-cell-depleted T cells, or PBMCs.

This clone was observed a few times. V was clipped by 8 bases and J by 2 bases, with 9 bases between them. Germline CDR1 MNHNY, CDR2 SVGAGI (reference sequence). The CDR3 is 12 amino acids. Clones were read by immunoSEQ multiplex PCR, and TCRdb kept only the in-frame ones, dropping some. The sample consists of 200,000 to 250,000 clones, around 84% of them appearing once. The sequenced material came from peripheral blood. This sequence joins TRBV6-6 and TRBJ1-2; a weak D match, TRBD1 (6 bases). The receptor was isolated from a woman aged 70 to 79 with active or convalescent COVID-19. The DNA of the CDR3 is TGTGCCAGCTCGCAGGGGAACTATGGCTACACCTTC. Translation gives CASSQGNYGYTF.